Below, one T cell receptor (beta chain) is given with its context. This specimen comes from a study of T cell changes during pregnancy in multiple sclerosis. Clones were sequenced by immunoSEQ multiplex PCR, and TCRdb holds only the in-frame ones, with some missing. This table holds just under 60,000 clones, more than 85% found once. This CDR3 region has 14 residues. Germline CDR1 is LNHDA and CDR2 is SQIVND (reference sequence). V shed 5 bases and J shed 1 base, with 11 bases lying between them. V usage is TRBV19 and J usage is TRBJ1-1; weak D call: TRBD1 (6 bases). Sequenced here: peripheral blood, sampled in the first trimester of pregnancy. The TCR sequence derives from a female donor with multiple sclerosis, enrolled in a pregnancy study. The CDR3 is CASSSGAPNTEAFF. The DNA of the CDR3 is TGTGCCAGTAGTTCAGGGGCCCCGAACACTGAAGCTTTCTTT.